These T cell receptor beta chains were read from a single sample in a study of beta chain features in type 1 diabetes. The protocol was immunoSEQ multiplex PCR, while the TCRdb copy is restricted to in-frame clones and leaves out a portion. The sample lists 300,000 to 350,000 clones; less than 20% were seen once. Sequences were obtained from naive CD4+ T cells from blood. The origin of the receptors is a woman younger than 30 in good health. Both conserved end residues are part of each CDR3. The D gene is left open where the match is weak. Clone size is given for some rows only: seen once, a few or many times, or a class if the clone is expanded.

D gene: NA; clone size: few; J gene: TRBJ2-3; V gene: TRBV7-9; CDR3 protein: CASTLGGGTTDTQYF; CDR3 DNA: TGTGCCAGCACCCTAGGGGGGGGTACAACAGATACGCAGTATTTT
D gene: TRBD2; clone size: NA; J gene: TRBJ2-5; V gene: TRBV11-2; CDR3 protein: CASSLLAGDLETQYF; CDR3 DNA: TGTGCCAGCAGCTTACTAGCGGGAGATTTAGAGACCCAGTACTTC
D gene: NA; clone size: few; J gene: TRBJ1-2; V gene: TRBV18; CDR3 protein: CASSEQGYYGYTF; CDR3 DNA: TGTGCCAGCTCTGAACAGGGATACTATGGCTACACCTTC
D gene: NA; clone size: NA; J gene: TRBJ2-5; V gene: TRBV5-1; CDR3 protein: CASSLQGQRQETQYF; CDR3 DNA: TGCGCCAGCAGCTTGCAAGGCCAGAGGCAAGAGACCCAGTACTTC
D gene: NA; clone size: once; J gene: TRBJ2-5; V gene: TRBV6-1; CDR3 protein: CASSDRGLLETQYF; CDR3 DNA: TGTGCCAGCAGTGACAGGGGATTGTTGGAGACCCAGTACTTC
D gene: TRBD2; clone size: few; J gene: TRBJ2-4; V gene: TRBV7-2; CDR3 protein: CASSTASGRAKNIQYF; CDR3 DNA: TGTGCCAGCAGCACCGCTAGCGGGAGAGCCAAAAACATTCAGTACTTC
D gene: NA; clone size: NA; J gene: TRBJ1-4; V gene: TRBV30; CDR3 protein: CAWSLSGALPEKLFF; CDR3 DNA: TGTGCCTGGAGTTTGTCAGGGGCCCTCCCGGAAAAACTGTTTTTT
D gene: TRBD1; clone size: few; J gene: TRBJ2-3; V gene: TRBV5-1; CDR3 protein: CASSLGQSTDTQYF; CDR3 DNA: TGCGCCAGCAGCCTGGGACAGAGCACAGATACGCAGTATTTT
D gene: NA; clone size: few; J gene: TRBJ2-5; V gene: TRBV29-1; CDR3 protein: CSVVAAQETQYF; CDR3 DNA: TGCAGCGTTGTCGCGGCCCAAGAGACCCAGTACTTC
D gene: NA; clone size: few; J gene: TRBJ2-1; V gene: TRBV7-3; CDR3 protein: CASSLSGNNEQFF; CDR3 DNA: TGTGCCAGCAGCTTATCAGGAAACAATGAGCAGTTCTTC
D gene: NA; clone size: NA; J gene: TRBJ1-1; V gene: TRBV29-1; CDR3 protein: CSVVAGRMTEAFF; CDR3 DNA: TGCAGCGTTGTAGCCGGGAGGATGACTGAAGCTTTCTTT
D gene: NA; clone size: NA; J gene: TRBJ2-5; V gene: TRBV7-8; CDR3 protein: CASSLGPKETQYF; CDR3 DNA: TGTGCCAGCAGCTTAGGCCCTAAAGAGACCCAGTACTTC
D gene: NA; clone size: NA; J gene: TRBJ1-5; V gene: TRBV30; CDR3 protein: CAWSKGVGQPQHF; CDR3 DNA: TGTGCCTGGAGTAAGGGGGTAGGGCAGCCCCAGCATTTT
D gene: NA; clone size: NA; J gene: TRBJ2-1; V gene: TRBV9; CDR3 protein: CASSTRGSAGSVEQFF; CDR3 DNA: TGTGCCAGCAGCACCCGAGGTTCTGCAGGGTCCGTTGAGCAGTTCTTC
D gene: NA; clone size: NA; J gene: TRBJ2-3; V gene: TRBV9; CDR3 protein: CASSVGAGLSTDTQYF; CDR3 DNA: TGTGCCAGCAGCGTAGGGGCAGGGCTAAGCACAGATACGCAGTATTTT
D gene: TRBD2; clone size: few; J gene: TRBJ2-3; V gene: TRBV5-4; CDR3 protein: CASSPGTSGGVSTDTQYF; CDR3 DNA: TGTGCCAGCAGCCCTGGGACTAGCGGGGGGGTAAGCACAGATACGCAGTATTTT
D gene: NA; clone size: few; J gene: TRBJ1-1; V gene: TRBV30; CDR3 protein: CAWSEGWTEAFF; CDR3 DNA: TGTGCCTGGAGTGAGGGGTGGACTGAAGCTTTCTTT
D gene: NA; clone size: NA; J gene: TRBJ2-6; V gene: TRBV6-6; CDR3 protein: CASRPRGLAGANVLTF; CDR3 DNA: TGTGCCAGCAGACCTCGAGGACTGGCCGGGGCCAACGTCCTGACTTTC
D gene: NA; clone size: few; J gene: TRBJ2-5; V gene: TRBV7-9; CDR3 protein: CASSPGSKETQYF; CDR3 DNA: TGTGCCAGCAGCCCGGGGTCGAAAGAGACCCAGTACTTC
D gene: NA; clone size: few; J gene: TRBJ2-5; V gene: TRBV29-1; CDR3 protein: CSVTGDQETQYF; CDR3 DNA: TGCAGCGTGACAGGTGACCAAGAGACCCAGTACTTC
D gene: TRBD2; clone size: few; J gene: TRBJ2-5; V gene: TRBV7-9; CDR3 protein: CAGRGIQETQYF; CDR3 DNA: TGTGCCGGGCGGGGGATTCAAGAGACCCAGTACTTC
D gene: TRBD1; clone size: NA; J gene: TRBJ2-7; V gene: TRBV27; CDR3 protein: CASRGPTGDYEQYF; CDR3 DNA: TGTGCCAGTAGGGGGCCGACAGGCGACTACGAGCAGTACTTC
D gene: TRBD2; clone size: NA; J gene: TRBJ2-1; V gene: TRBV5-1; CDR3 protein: CASSLWGRLAGSYNEQFF; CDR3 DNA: TGCGCCAGCAGCTTGTGGGGGAGACTAGCGGGCTCCTACAATGAGCAGTTCTTC
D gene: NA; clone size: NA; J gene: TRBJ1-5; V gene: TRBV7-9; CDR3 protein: CASSLEGGSHQPQHF; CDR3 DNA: TGTGCCAGCAGCTTAGAAGGCGGGAGCCATCAGCCCCAGCATTTT
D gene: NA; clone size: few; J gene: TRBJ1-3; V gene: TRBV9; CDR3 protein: CASSVSQGYSGNTIYF; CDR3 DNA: TGTGCCAGCAGCGTCTCCCAGGGGTATTCTGGAAACACCATATATTTT
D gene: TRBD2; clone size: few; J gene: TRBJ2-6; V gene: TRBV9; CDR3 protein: CASSVAGGSSGANVLTF; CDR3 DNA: TGTGCCAGCAGCGTAGCGGGGGGAAGCTCTGGGGCCAACGTCCTGACTTTC
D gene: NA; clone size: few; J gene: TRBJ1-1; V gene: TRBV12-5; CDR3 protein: CASGSTENTEAFF; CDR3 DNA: TGTGCTAGTGGTTCGACAGAGAACACTGAAGCTTTCTTT
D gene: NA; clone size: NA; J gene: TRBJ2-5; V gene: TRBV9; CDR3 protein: CASSVGTLWETQYF; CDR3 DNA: TGTGCCAGCAGCGTAGGGACTTTATGGGAGACCCAGTACTTC
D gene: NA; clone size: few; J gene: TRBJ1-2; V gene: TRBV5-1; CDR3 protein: CASSSRSDYGYTF; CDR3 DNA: TGCGCCAGCAGCTCGCGATCCGACTATGGCTACACCTTC
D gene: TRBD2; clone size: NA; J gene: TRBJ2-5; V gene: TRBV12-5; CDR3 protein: CASGPGTSSHQETQYF; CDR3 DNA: TGTGCTAGTGGGCCCGGGACTAGCAGCCACCAAGAGACCCAGTACTTC
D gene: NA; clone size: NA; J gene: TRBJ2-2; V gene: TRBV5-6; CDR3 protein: CASSLVSTGELFF; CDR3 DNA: TGTGCCAGCAGCTTGGTTAGCACCGGGGAGCTGTTTTTT
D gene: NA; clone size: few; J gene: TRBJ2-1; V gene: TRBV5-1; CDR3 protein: CASSLGLAYNEQFF; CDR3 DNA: TGCGCCAGCAGCTTGGGGTTAGCCTACAATGAGCAGTTCTTC
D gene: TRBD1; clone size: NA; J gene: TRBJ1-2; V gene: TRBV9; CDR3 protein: CASSASDRGHLDYGYTF; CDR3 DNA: TGTGCCAGCAGCGCCTCCGACAGGGGGCATCTGGACTATGGCTACACCTTC
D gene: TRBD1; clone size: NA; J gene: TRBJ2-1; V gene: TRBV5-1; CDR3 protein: CASSLLGTDYNEQFF; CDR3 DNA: TGCGCCAGCAGCTTGTTAGGGACAGACTACAATGAGCAGTTCTTC
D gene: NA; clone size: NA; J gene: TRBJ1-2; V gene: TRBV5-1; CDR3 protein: CASSLTGERYGYTF; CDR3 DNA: TGCGCCAGCAGCTTGACGGGGGAAAGGTATGGCTACACCTTC
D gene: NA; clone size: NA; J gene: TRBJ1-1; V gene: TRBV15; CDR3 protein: CATSRQGRVNTEAFF; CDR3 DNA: TGTGCCACCAGCAGGCAGGGCCGGGTGAACACTGAAGCTTTCTTT
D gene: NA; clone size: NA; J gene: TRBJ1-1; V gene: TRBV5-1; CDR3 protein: CASTPGHKNTEAFF; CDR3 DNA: TGCGCCAGCACTCCGGGACACAAGAACACTGAAGCTTTCTTT
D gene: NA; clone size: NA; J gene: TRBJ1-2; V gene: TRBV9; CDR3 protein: CASSVGRVPYGYTF; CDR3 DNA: TGTGCCAGCAGCGTAGGGAGGGTCCCCTATGGCTACACCTTC
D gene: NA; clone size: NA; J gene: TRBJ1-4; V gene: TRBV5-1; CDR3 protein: CASSLIGENEKLFF; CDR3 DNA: TGCGCCAGCAGCTTGATCGGGGAGAATGAAAAACTGTTTTTT
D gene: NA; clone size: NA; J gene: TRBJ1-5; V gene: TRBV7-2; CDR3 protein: CASSLTGVSNQPQHF; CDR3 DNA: TGTGCCAGCAGCCTAACGGGGGTAAGCAATCAGCCCCAGCATTTT
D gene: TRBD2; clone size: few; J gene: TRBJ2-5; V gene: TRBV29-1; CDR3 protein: CSVLAGGLYQETQYF; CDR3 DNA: TGCAGCGTTTTAGCGGGGGGCCTGTACCAAGAGACCCAGTACTTC
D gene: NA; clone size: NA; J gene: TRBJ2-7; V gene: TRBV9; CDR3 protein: CASSARGDLAYGEQYF; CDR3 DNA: TGTGCCAGCAGCGCCAGGGGGGACCTCGCGTACGGCGAGCAGTACTTC
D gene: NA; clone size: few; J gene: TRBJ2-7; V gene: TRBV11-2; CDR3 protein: CASRKTGPSRYEQYF; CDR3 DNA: TGTGCCAGCAGGAAGACAGGCCCATCACGGTACGAGCAGTACTTC
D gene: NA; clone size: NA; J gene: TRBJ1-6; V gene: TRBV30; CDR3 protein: CAWSASQGGGSPLHF; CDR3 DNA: TGTGCCTGGAGTGCCTCACAGGGAGGGGGATCACCCCTCCACTTT
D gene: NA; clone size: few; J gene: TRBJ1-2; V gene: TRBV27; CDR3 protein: CASSLLGGGQNYGYTF; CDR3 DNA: TGTGCCAGCAGTTTATTGGGCGGGGGCCAGAACTATGGCTACACCTTC
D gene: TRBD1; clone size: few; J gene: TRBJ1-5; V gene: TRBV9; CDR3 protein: CASSRLVSQGARKGTTQPQHF; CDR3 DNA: TGTGCCAGCAGCCGCCTCGTTTCCCAGGGGGCGCGGAAGGGAACCACTCAGCCCCAGCATTTT